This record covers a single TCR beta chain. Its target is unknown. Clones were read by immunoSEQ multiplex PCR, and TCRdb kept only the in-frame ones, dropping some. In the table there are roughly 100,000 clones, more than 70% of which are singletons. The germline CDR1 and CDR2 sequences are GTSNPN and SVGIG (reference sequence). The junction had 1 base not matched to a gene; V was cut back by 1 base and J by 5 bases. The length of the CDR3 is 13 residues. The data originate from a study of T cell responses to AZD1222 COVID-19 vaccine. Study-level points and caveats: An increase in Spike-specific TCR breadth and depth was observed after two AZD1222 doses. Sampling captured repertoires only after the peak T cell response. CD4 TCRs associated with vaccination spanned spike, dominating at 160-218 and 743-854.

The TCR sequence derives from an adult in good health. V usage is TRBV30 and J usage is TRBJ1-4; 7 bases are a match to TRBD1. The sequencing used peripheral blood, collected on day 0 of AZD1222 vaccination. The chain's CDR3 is CAWSEQGNEKLFF. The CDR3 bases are TGTGCCTGGAGTGAACAGGGGAATGAAAAACTGTTTTTT.